The present T cell receptor beta chain was sequenced within a study of blood T cell repertoires in COVID-19 (dated by TCRdb to the early 2020s). In the study overall: Collaborator samples came from the United States, Italy and Spain and covered acute and convalescent phases of COVID-19. The samples were drawn from the first 160 participants of the ongoing ImmuneRACE study and from roughly 1,300 subjects provided by 6 global collaborators. A freely available public database, intended as a resource for researchers studying the immune response to SARS-CoV-2, is where the repertoires were released. Where available, HLA class I and class II types were taken from metadata supplied by the sample provider and were not determined by assay-based typing. Nearly every sample came with metadata listing a de-identified subject ID, COVID-19 status, age in years and sex. Subjects who had been exposed to COVID-19, were actively infected with it, or had recovered from it provided the deeply sampled blood TCRbeta repertoires that made up the dataset. The material from the prospective study consisted of cDNA or gDNA derived from T cells, B-cell-depleted T cells, or PBMCs. The research as a whole found: The amount of clinical and demographic metadata varied by source and participant and was provided uncurated.

Of note for this clone: Its antigen has not been determined. No base qualities exist here, and no much larger clone lies one base off it.

CDR1 and CDR2 were assigned from the germline V gene as MGHRA and YSYEKL. The cysteine opens and the phenylalanine closes a CDR3 of 15 amino acids. The entry retains the CDR3 DNA only, 45 bases that are in frame from base 1. For this chain, trimming is 1 base at the V end and 4 bases at the J end, and the number of junction bases without a gene match is 5. Whole blood was collected in K2EDTA tubes by collaborating institutions according to the institutions' own protocols. For TCRbeta analysis, collaborators shipped samples in one of three forms: frozen whole blood, isolated PBMCs, or DNA extracted from either of those sample types. The immunoSEQ Assay, a bias-controlled multiplex PCR, was used to amplify TCRbeta CDR3 regions from genomic DNA. In the source study's methods: Within the assay, amplification of reference gene primers was used to estimate how many nucleated cells each sample contained. Sequence reads were collapsed and filtered to measure the absolute abundance of every unique TCRbeta CDR3 rearrangement. Productive Simpson clonality was computed per sample as the square root of Simpson's diversity index over productive rearrangements. The table comes from immuneACCESS by way of TCRdb, which keeps in-frame sequences with V and J called. Part of the clones is missing from these tables; in studies checked, under half for an unresolved V gene and the rest for unknown reasons. V and J calls and clone size are copied from that table; D and trimming were computed from the DNA. The table for this sample lists about 160,000 clones; more than 60% of them were counted only once. 7% to 10% of the sample belongs to the ten largest clones.

The source is a man aged 55-75 years with acute or convalescent COVID-19. Recombination connected TRBV4-1 to TRBJ1-2, with 8 middle bases fitting TRBD1. The sample comprised peripheral blood. The CDR3 sequence is CASSQVSGGRYGYTF. The sequence in DNA is TGCGCCAGCAGCCAAGTTTCAGGGGGCCGCTATGGCTACACCTTC.